This T cell receptor beta chain was retrieved from a study of blood T cell repertoires in COVID-19. In the study overall: Sites in the United States, Italy and Spain provided acute and convalescent COVID-19 samples. T cells, B-cell-depleted T cells, or PBMCs provided the cDNA or gDNA that served as material.

This CDR3 has 14 residues. Germline CDR1 and CDR2: MRHNA and SNTAGT. The germline V and J ends were trimmed by 0 bases and 5 bases, with 10 bases remaining between them. Original analysis: Scientists estimated how many nucleated cells there were by amplifying reference gene primers. Repertoires were generated with immunoSEQ multiplex PCR, while TCRdb's copy carries only in-frame clones and drops some. The V and J calls and clone size were taken over from that table, and D and trimming were inferred from the DNA. This table has roughly 300,000 clones, over 80% appearing once. The clonotype originates from a woman aged 40 to 50 who had recovered from COVID-19. Source material: peripheral blood. The V and J genes are TRBV6-4 and TRBJ1-1; a possible D gene is TRBD1 (6 bases). CDR3 sequence reads: CASSDSPGVTEAFF. The CDR3 DNA reads as TGTGCCAGCAGTGACTCACCAGGGGTTACTGAAGCTTTCTTT.